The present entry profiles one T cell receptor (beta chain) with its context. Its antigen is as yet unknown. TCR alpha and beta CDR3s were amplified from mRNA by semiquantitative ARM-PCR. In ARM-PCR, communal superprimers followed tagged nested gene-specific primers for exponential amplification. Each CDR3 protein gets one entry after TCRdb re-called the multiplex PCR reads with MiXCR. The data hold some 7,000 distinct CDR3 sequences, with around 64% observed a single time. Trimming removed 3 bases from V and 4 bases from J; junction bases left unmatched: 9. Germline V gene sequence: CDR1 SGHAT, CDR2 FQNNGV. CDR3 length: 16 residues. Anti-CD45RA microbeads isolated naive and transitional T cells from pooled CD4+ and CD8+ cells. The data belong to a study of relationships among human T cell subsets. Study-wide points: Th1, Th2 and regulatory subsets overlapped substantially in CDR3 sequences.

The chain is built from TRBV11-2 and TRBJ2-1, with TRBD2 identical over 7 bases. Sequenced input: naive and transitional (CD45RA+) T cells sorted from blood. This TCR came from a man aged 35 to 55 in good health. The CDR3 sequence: CASSFDLAENYNEQFF. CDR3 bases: TGTGCCAGCAGCTTTGATCTAGCGGAAAATTACAATGAGCAGTTCTTC.